This T cell receptor (beta chain) was recovered during a study of glioma-infiltrating T cells after dendritic cell vaccination. The primer mix had 60 V beta and 13 J beta primers. Profiling relied on immunoSEQ multiplex PCR, and the TCRdb table lists in-frame clones only, not all of them. This table holds approximately 100,000 clones, 70% to 80% found once. The material sequenced was blood, taken before dendritic cell vaccination. The receptor's source is a human donor with glioblastoma.

CDR3 residues: CASSPLQGRNTEAFF. CDR3 DNA sequence: TGTGCCAGCTCACCATTACAGGGTAGGAACACTGAAGCTTTCTTT. The chain recombines TRBV18 with TRBJ1-1; the D gene is possibly TRBD1 (6 bases). V lost 2 bases, J lost 1 base, and 11 bases lay in between. The CDR3 extends over 15 amino acids. Germline CDR1 KGHSH, CDR2 LQKENI.